The source of this T cell receptor beta chain is a study of regulatory T cells in long-lasting Graves disease. Arm-PCR of CDR3 regions and iRepertoire HTBI primers were used to build TCR beta libraries. A single record per CDR3 protein comes from TCRdb applying MiXCR to the multiplex PCR reads. The sample lists over 350,000 distinct CDR3 sequences; approximately 14% were seen once. This clonotype has just a few counts. The time point denotes: newly diagnosed GD, antithyroid drugs for less than 3 months. The TCR library used RNA extracted from PBMCs. V was clipped by 6 bases and J by 0 bases, with 15 bases between them. The germline V gene has CDR1 MNHEY and CDR2 SVGEGT. The CDR3 extends over 16 amino acids. These same records also appear under a second study, on T cells in Graves' hyperthyroidism and ophthalmopathy.

Sequencing was performed on peripheral blood mononuclear cells (PBMCs), taken at new diagnosis, from a patient treated with antithyroid drugs. The gene calls are TRBV6-2 or TRBV6-3 and TRBJ1-3, with D possibly matching TRBD1 (5 bases). The origin of this receptor is a woman in her fifties or sixties with Graves disease. CDR3 in amino acids: CASSYTRESSGNTIYF. The CDR3 DNA follows: TGTGCCAGCAGCTACACCAGGGAGAGCTCTGGAAACACCATATATTTT.